The present entry profiles one TCR beta chain with its context. As yet, its antigen is unknown. Samples each yielded at least 5 micrograms of total RNA. Combining a sample-barcoded 5' primer with a J-beta primer mix, a second PCR ran for roughly 7 to 12 cycles. TCRdb used MiXCR to reprocess the 5' RACE reads, holding one entry per CDR3 protein. The sample yields over a million distinct CDR3 sequences, 45% seen once. The source of the sample is a study of blood T cells in healthy people across ages. The study, taken as a whole, reports: Estimated diversity that came from one million T cells was considered an underestimate.

CDR1 is MNHEY, CDR2 SMNVEV, per germline (reference sequence). This CDR3 contains 16 residues. The junction had 9 bases not matched to a gene; V was cut back by 4 bases and J by 7 bases. The sequenced sample was blood. This sequence originates from a woman between 55 and 75 years old in good health. V gene TRBV27 combines with J gene TRBJ1-6, with 8 positions matching TRBD1. CDR3 region: CASSWSGGAYNSPLHF. The CDR3 DNA is TGTGCCAGCAGTTGGTCAGGGGGCGCGTACAATTCACCCCTCCACTTT.